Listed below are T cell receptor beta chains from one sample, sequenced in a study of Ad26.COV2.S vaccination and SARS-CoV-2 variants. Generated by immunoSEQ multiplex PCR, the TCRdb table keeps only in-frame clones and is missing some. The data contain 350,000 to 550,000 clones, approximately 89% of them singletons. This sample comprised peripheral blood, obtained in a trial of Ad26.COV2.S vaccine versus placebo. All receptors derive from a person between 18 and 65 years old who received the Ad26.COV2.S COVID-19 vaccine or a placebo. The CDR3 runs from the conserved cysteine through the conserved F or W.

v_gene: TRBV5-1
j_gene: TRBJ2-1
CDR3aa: CASSQEGQGLWNEQFF

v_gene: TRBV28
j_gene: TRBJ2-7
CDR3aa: CASSSPFEAGTSGTYEQYF

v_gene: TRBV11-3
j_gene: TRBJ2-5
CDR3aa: CASSLDTGGETQYF

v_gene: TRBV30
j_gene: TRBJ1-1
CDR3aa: CAWRIDYMTEAFF

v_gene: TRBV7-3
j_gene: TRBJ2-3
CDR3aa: CASSLIQDTQYF

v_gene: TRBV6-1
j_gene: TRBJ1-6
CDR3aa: CASSVGGGPYNSPLHF

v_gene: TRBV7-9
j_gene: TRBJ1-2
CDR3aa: CASSLGTGYVSGYTF

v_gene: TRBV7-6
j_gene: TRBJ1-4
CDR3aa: CASSFGREKLFF

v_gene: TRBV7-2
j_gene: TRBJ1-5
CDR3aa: CASSPMPPDSNQPQHF

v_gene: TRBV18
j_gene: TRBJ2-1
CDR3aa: CASSPLVADNEQFF

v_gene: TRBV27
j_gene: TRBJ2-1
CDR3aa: CASSSLPAPNEQFF

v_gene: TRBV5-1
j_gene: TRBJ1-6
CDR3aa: CASSYQDGDGPLHF

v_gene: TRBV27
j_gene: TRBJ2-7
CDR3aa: CASSKTAGLYEQYF

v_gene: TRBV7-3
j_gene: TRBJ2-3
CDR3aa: CASSFRRSPDTQYF

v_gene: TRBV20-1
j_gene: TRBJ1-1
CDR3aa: CSASSFRRNTEAFF

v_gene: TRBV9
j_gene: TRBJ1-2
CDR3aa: CASFRHNYGYTF

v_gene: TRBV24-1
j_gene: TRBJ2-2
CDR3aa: CATSDPSIAGNTGELFF

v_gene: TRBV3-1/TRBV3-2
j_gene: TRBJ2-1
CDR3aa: CASSQGSNLVFTERENYNEQFF

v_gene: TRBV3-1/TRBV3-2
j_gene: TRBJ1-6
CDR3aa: CASSLGLESPLHF

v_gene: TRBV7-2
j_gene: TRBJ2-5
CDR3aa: CASSPDRGRGTQYF

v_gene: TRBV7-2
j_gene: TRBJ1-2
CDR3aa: CASSLAPTNYGYTF

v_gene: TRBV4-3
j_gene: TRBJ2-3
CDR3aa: CASSQEVAKATQYF

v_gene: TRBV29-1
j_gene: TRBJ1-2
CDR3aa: CSVEDPRESDGYTF

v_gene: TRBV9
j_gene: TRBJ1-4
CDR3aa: CASSVVGGSGEKLFF

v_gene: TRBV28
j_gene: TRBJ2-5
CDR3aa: CASSLGLLAGGLGETQYF

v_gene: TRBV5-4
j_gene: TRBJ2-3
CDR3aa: CASSLVGSLGPDTQYF

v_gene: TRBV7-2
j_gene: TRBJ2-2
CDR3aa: CASSLGRANTGELFF

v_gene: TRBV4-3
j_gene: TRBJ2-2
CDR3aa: CASSPLMTRETGELFF

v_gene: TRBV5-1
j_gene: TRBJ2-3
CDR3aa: CASSLNSDRAGDTQYF

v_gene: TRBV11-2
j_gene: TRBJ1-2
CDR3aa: CASSLGQLDGYTF

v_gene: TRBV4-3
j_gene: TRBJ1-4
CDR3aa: CASSPTQATNEKLFF

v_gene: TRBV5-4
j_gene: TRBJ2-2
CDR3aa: CASSLEGFGELFF